Presented here are 29 T cell receptor beta chains from one specimen sequenced in a study of blood T cells in healthy people across ages. Through a sample-barcoded 5' primer and a J-beta primer mix, a second PCR was run for about 7 to 12 cycles. TCRdb reanalysed the 5' RACE reads using MiXCR and keeps one entry per CDR3 protein. The table has approximately 1.5 million distinct CDR3 sequences, 35% to 45% seen once. What was sequenced was blood. These receptor sequences come from a woman between 18 and 29 years old in good health.

This clonotype was seen only a few times. V is TRBV7-6 and J is TRBJ2-3; D is uncertain. The V end was cut by 2 bases, the J end by 4 bases, with 10 bases between. CDR3 length: 14 amino acids. Per the germline V gene, CDR1 is SGHVS and CDR2 is FNYEAQ. The CDR3 region is CASSLWARSDTQYF. CDR3 nucleotides: TGTGCCAGCAGCTTATGGGCCAGGTCAGATACGCAGTATTTT.

The chain uses TRBV5-1 and TRBJ2-7; D is uncertain. The CDR3 spans 13 residues. V dropped 2 bases and J dropped 3 bases, with 9 bases sitting between them. Germline V gene data show CDR1 as SGHRS and CDR2 as YFSETQ. DNA of the CDR3: TGCGCCAGCAGCTTAACGGCAGACTACGAGCAGTACTTC. Its translation: CASSLTADYEQYF.

The chain carries TRBV14 and TRBJ2-7; the D is unclear. Trimming left V 4 bases short and J 1 base short, with 14 bases between. The CDR3 extends over 15 amino acids. Germline-derived CDR1 and CDR2 are SGHDN and FVKESK. The CDR3 is CASSLLGASSYEQYF. CDR3 bases: TGTGCCAGCAGCCTCTTAGGAGCCTCGTCCTACGAGCAGTACTTC. Variable domain in full (rest from reference TRBV14 and TRBJ2-7): EAGVTQFPSHSVIEKGQTVTLRCDPISGHDNLYWYRRVMGKEIKFLLHFVKESKQDESGMPNNRFLAERTGGTYSTLKVQPAELEDSGVYFCASSLLGASSYEQYFGPGTRLTVT.

This chain uses TRBV7-2 with TRBJ1-5; TRBD1 is a possible D gene (5 bases). The V and J ends lost 1 base and 7 bases respectively, with 11 bases between them. Germline V CDR1 and CDR2: SGHTA, FQGNSA. The CDR3 extends over 14 amino acids. CDR3 coding DNA: TGTGCCAGCAGCTTAGTCCAGGGACTGCAGCCCCAGCATTTT. Amino acids: CASSLVQGLQPQHF.

This clonotype was observed a few times. The chain employs TRBV20-1 and TRBJ1-2; D remains ambiguous. The germline V and J ends were trimmed by 6 bases and 1 base, with 6 bases remaining between them. Germline CDR1 DFQATT, CDR2 SNEGSKA (reference sequence). The CDR3 consists of 11 residues. This CDR3 reads CSAADNYGYTF. In nucleotides, the CDR3 is TGCAGTGCCGCAGATAACTATGGCTACACCTTC.

The genes are TRBV4-1 and TRBJ2-5, with 8 bases fitting TRBD2. The junction had 5 bases not matched to a gene; V was cut back by 2 bases and J by 0 bases. The CDR3 length is 16 residues. Germline CDR1 MGHRA, CDR2 YSYEKL. CDR3 nucleotides: TGCGCCAGCAGCCAATTAGGTAGCGGGAACCAAGAGACCCAGTACTTC. It codes for CASSQLGSGNQETQYF.

The gene calls are TRBV27 and TRBJ2-1; a possible D gene is TRBD2 (5 bases). CDR1 and CDR2 from the germline V gene are MNHEY and SMNVEV (reference sequence). V dropped 5 bases and J dropped 9 bases, with 11 bases sitting between them. The CDR3 runs 12 residues. CDR3 nucleotide sequence: TGTGCCAGCAGTGGTACTAGATTTGAGCAGTTCTTC. It translates to CASSGTRFEQFF.

The chain uses TRBV24-1 and TRBJ2-2, with 9 nucleotides matching TRBD1. The CDR3 loop spans 14 amino acids. V lost 4 bases, J lost 6 bases, and 2 bases stayed unmatched. Germline V gene data show CDR1 as KGHDR and CDR2 as SFDVKD. The CDR3 here is CATSDRTGAGELFF. The CDR3 nucleotides are TGTGCCACCAGTGACCGGACAGGGGCCGGGGAGCTGTTTTTT.

This clonotype has more than one count but fewer than ten. This chain uses TRBV7-9 with TRBJ1-1, with D tentatively TRBD1 (5 bases). Trimming took 1 base from V and 1 from J, leaving 16 bases between them. The CDR3 is 17 amino acids. Germline loops: CDR1 SEHNR, CDR2 FQNEAQ (reference sequence). The CDR3 spells CASSLGGTTRWNTEAFF. CDR3 DNA sequence: TGTGCCAGCAGCTTAGGCGGGACGACCCGCTGGAACACTGAAGCTTTCTTT.

This clonotype was picked up a small number of times. V gene TRBV7-9 combines with J gene TRBJ2-7; TRBD2 agrees at 9 bases. Germline V gene sequence: CDR1 SEHNR, CDR2 FQNEAQ (reference sequence). The length of the CDR3 is 15 residues. V lost 4 bases, J lost 2 bases, and 6 bases stayed unmatched. The CDR3 spells CASSSPASGTYEQYF. The CDR3 nucleotides are TGTGCCAGCAGCTCCCCTGCTAGCGGGACCTACGAGCAGTACTTC.

This chain joins TRBV7-9 and TRBJ1-1; 8 nucleotides line up with TRBD1. The CDR3 is 13 residues long. The germline V gene has CDR1 SEHNR and CDR2 FQNEAQ (reference sequence). V dropped 8 bases and J dropped 3; count of bases not matched to a gene: 5. DNA for the CDR3: TGTGCCAGCGGCAGGACAGGGCACACTGAAGCTTTCTTT. Translating it yields CASGRTGHTEAFF.

The chain joins TRBV7-3 to TRBJ2-5, with TRBD2 matching over 11 bases. J lost 11 bases, V lost 4 bases, and 12 bases had no gene match. Germline values: CDR1 SGHTA, CDR2 FQGTGA. The CDR3 contains 15 residues. The CDR3 nucleotides are TGTGCCAGCAGCTCAAGTACTAGCGGGGGCAATGAGCAGTACTTC. It yields the protein CASSSSTSGGNEQYF.

V gene TRBV5-1 combines with J gene TRBJ2-5; TRBD2 matches at 9 bases. Germline CDR1 is SGHRS and CDR2 is YFSETQ. This CDR3 is built from 20 residues. With 1 base clipped from V and 2 bases from J, the junction kept 18 bases outside the gene matches. CDR3 bases: TGCGCCAGCAGCTTGTGGGCCGGCAGGCTGGCGGGGGGGGATCAAGAGACCCAGTACTTC. As protein: CASSLWAGRLAGGDQETQYF.

Regarding this clonotype: The conserved phenylalanine or tryptophan normally closing the CDR3 is absent here, so this likely arose from a read error. No DNA is shown, since the ends of the CDR3 on it are uncertain; the CDR3 is the one TCRdb lists. This chain joins TRBV7-2 and TRBJ2-3. The CDR3 extends over 8 residues, inclusive of both ends. CDR1 is SGHTA and CDR2 is FQGNSA in the germline V gene. The CDR3 sequence: CASSEQYY.

There are a few counts of this clonotype. The chain joins TRBV27 to TRBJ2-1, with no clear D. The V end lost 1 base, the J end lost 9 bases, and 7 bases lay between the germline ends. The CDR3 extends over 12 amino acids. Germline V gives CDR1 MNHEY, CDR2 SMNVEV (reference sequence). The CDR3 coding sequence is TGTGCCAGCAGTTTATACGGCGGTGAGCAGTTCTTC. Encoded protein: CASSLYGGEQFF.

V usage is TRBV10-3 and J usage is TRBJ2-7, with 8 bases identical to TRBD2. V dropped 3 bases and J dropped 3; count of bases not matched to a gene: 4. The CDR3 is made up of 14 amino acids. Germline CDR1 reads ENHRY; CDR2 reads SYGVKD. CDR3 sequence reads: CAISDRGTSYEQYF. The CDR3, as DNA: TGTGCCATCAGTGATAGAGGGACTAGCTACGAGCAGTACTTC.

This clonotype appeared a single time. A much larger clone lies one base from this, so it may be a read error. The V call is TRBV29-1, the J call TRBJ2-7; tentative D call: TRBD2 (5 bases). The germline gives CDR1 SQVTM, CDR2 ANQGSEA. V shed 2 bases and J shed 3 bases, with 20 bases lying between them. The CDR3 extends over 16 amino acids. CDR3 bases: TGCAGCGTTGAACGGTTGGACGGGGTAGAGGACTACGAGCAGTACTTC. It translates to CSVERLDGVEDYEQYF.

A few counts support this clonotype. The chain recombines TRBV20-1 with TRBJ2-1, with D perhaps TRBD1 or TRBD2 (7 bases each). CDR3 length equals 13 residues. Germline assignment: CDR1 DFQATT and CDR2 SNEGSKA (reference sequence). V was shortened by 1 base and J by 9 bases, with 13 bases between the two germline ends. The chain's CDR3 is CSARVRGGIEQFF. The CDR3 bases are TGCAGTGCTAGAGTCAGGGGGGGGATTGAGCAGTTCTTC.

The V call is TRBV29-1, the J call TRBJ2-6; D is possibly TRBD1 (5 bases). Trimming pared 1 base from V and 0 bases from J, leaving 10 bases between. The length of the CDR3 is 16 residues. Germline V gene lookup returns CDR1 SQVTM and CDR2 ANQGSEA. The CDR3 spells CSVEGGYSSGANVLTF. The CDR3 DNA reads TGCAGCGTTGAAGGGGGCTACAGCTCTGGGGCCAACGTCCTGACTTTC.

DNA for the CDR3: TGTGCCATCAGTGAGTCGATGGGGCATTACAATGAGCAGTACTTC. The encoded protein is CAISESMGHYNEQYF. This chain joins TRBV10-3 and TRBJ2-7, with a weak D call TRBD1 (5 bases). Deletions cut 0 bases from V and 7 bases from J, with 16 bases between. The CDR3 is 15 residues long. CDR1 and CDR2 (germline): ENHRY, SYGVKD.

This clonotype came up once. The genes are TRBV3-1 and TRBJ2-2; unclear D gene. Germline V gene data show CDR1 as LGHDT and CDR2 as YNNKEL (reference sequence). The CDR3 has 14 residues. V gave up 1 base and J gave up 10 bases, with 13 bases separating them. In DNA, the CDR3 is TGTGCCAGCAGCCAAGTCAGATACCGGCTGGAGCTGTTTTTT. Translating it yields CASSQVRYRLELFF.

This clonotype occurred a few times. The chain links TRBV9 to TRBJ2-3; D may be TRBD2 (7 bases). CDR3 length: 15 amino acids. CDR1 and CDR2 (germline): SGDLS, YYNGEE. Trimming left V 0 bases short and J 2 bases short, with 10 bases between. The CDR3 here is CASSVAGGLTDTQYF. The CDR3 region has the DNA TGTGCCAGCAGCGTAGCGGGGGGCCTCACAGATACGCAGTATTTT.

The J gene is TRBJ2-3, the V gene TRBV6-1, with TRBD2 matching 10 bases. Per the germline V gene, CDR1 is MNHNS and CDR2 is SASEGT. V dropped 1 base and J dropped 4; count of bases not matched to a gene: 5. This CDR3 is 16 amino acids long. In DNA form, the CDR3 reads TGTGCCAGCAGTGAAGGGACTAGCGGTCCAGCAGATACGCAGTATTTT. It encodes CASSEGTSGPADTQYF.

This clonotype was seen a handful of times. The V gene is TRBV20-1, the J gene TRBJ1-1; D is undetermined. Germline V gene data show CDR1 as DFQATT and CDR2 as SNEGSKA (reference sequence). The CDR3 is 12 residues long. With 7 bases removed from V and 4 bases from J, the gap between germline ends came to 13 bases. CDR3 loop: CSGTTRGTEAFF. In DNA form, the CDR3 reads TGCAGTGGCACGACCCGCGGCACTGAAGCTTTCTTT.

The table lists this clonotype with a count of one. An end of the junction differs from the germline gene, which may be a read error. This chain joins TRBV20-1 and TRBJ2-3, with TRBD2 identical over 8 bases. The CDR3 is made up of 15 amino acids. The V gene's germline CDR1 is DFQATT and CDR2 SNEGSKA (reference sequence). CDR3 in DNA: TGCAGTCCCTACCGTACTAGCGGTAGCACAGAGACGCAGTATTTT. Amino acids: CSPYRTSGSTETQYF.

The chain carries TRBV5-1 and TRBJ2-1; unclear D gene. The germline V gene has CDR1 SGHRS and CDR2 YFSETQ. Deletions cut 5 bases from V and 9 bases from J, with 21 bases between. There are 15 residues in the CDR3. The CDR3 loop reads CASSSFPRLPLEQFF. The CDR3 DNA reads TGCGCCAGCAGTTCATTTCCCCGGCTCCCCCTTGAGCAGTTCTTC.

This chain uses TRBV18 with TRBJ1-2; the D is unclear. The V end lost 2 bases, the J end lost 8 bases, and 12 bases lay between the germline ends. CDR1 and CDR2 (germline): KGHSH, LQKENI. This CDR3 is 13 amino acids long. CDR3 bases: TGTGCCAGCTCACCAGAAGGGTTCGACGGCTACACCTTC. Its translation is CASSPEGFDGYTF.

This clonotype has a single count. The genes are TRBV28 and TRBJ2-1; a possible D gene is TRBD1 (5 bases). CDR1 MDHEN and CDR2 SYDVKM come from the germline V gene. V gave up 10 bases and J gave up 6 bases, with 13 bases separating them. The CDR3 has 12 residues. The CDR3 protein is CATLQVSNEQFF. The CDR3 DNA follows: TGTGCCACCTTACAGGTCAGCAATGAGCAGTTCTTC. The full variable domain, completed using reference TRBV28 and TRBJ2-1, is DVKVTQSSRYLVKRTGEKVFLECVQDMDHENMFWYRQDPGLGLRLIYFSYDVKMKEKGDIPEGYSVSREKKERFSLILESASTNQTSMYLCATLQVSNEQFFGPGTRLTVL.

This clonotype was found many times. The CDR3 region is CASSPRQGPYGYTF. CDR3 DNA sequence: TGTGCCAGCAGCCCGAGACAGGGGCCCTATGGCTACACCTTC. The chain has TRBV7-2 and TRBJ1-2, with TRBD1 identical over 8 bases. The CDR3 contains 14 residues. Germline CDR1 SGHTA, CDR2 FQGNSA. V shed 5 bases, J shed 4 bases, and the junction held 6 bases outside the gene matches.